This T cell receptor (beta chain) was identified in a study of blood T cell repertoires in COVID-19. About the research overall: Samples came from the United States, Italy and Spain, spanning acute and convalescent COVID-19.

Assay: immunoSEQ multiplex PCR; the TCRdb copy retains only in-frame clones and omits some. The sample records approximately 360,000 clones, around 89% being singletons. CDR1 is MDHEN, CDR2 SYDVKM, per germline. There are 14 residues in the CDR3. With 6 bases clipped from V and 7 bases from J, the junction kept 6 bases outside the gene matches. This chain uses TRBV28 with TRBJ2-1; 10 positions agree with TRBD1. Sequencing used peripheral blood. This clonotype was sampled from a man between 35 and 55 years old with acute or convalescent COVID-19. The CDR3 DNA is TGTGCCAGCAGCCAATGGACAGGGGGGAATGAGCAGTTCTTC. It encodes CASSQWTGGNEQFF.